A selection of T cell receptor beta chains follows, all from one sample in a study of a mutant IDH1 vaccine in newly diagnosed glioma. These receptors' antigens are unknown. Using immunoSEQ multiplex PCR, the repertoire was profiled, and TCRdb retains in-frame clones only, with some absent. The table has 39,000 or so clones, 75% to 80% seen once. The specimen was PBMCs, collected from a glioma patient whose treatment included an IDH1 peptide vaccine. The source of these receptors is a man aged 40-50 years with glioma. Each CDR3 is given with its conserved first and last residue. Fields, in order: clone size, V gene, D gene, J gene, CDR3 protein, CDR3 DNA. A D gene is named only where the DNA matches it firmly. A clone size is listed for some rows: how often the clone was seen (once, few, many), or a class if it is expanded.

size: .; V: TRBV5-1; D: .; J: TRBJ1-2; CDR3: CASSLQTSNYGYTF; DNA: TGCGCCAGCAGCTTACAGACTTCTAACTATGGCTACACCTTC
size: .; V: TRBV6-5; D: TRBD1; J: TRBJ2-5; CDR3: CASRTGTETQYF; DNA: TGTGCCAGCCGGACAGGAACAGAGACCCAGTACTTC
size: .; V: TRBV19; D: .; J: TRBJ1-1; CDR3: CASSMGALAEAFF; DNA: TGTGCCAGTAGTATGGGAGCGCTGGCTGAAGCTTTCTTT
size: .; V: TRBV19; D: .; J: TRBJ2-3; CDR3: CASSNPGPPDTQYF; DNA: TGTGCCAGTAGTAACCCCGGGCCCCCAGATACGCAGTATTTT
size: .; V: TRBV30; D: .; J: TRBJ2-3; CDR3: CAWDRGTDTQYF; DNA: TGTGCCTGGGACCGAGGCACAGATACGCAGTATTTT
size: .; V: TRBV2; D: TRBD2; J: TRBJ2-2; CDR3: CASRWGGNTGELFF; DNA: TGTGCCAGCAGGTGGGGGGGGAACACCGGGGAGCTGTTTTTT
size: once; V: TRBV10-1; D: .; J: TRBJ2-7; CDR3: CASSESRVRDRPYEQYF; DNA: TGCGCCAGCAGTGAGTCCCGGGTAAGGGATCGGCCCTACGAGCAGTACTTC
size: .; V: TRBV30; D: .; J: TRBJ1-5; CDR3: CAWSWGLDGNQPQHF; DNA: TGTGCCTGGAGTTGGGGGCTGGATGGCAATCAGCCCCAGCATTTT
size: .; V: TRBV2; D: .; J: TRBJ1-1; CDR3: CASNPSGHLNTEAFF; DNA: TGTGCCAGCAATCCCTCGGGACACCTGAACACTGAAGCTTTCTTT
size: .; V: TRBV6-5; D: .; J: TRBJ1-5; CDR3: CASSYSRGINQPQHF; DNA: TGTGCCAGCAGTTACTCGAGGGGGATCAATCAGCCCCAGCATTTT
size: .; V: TRBV4-1; D: .; J: TRBJ1-1; CDR3: CASSRTANTEAFF; DNA: TGCGCCAGCAGCCGGACAGCGAACACTGAAGCTTTCTTT
size: .; V: TRBV7-8; D: TRBD1; J: TRBJ1-5; CDR3: CASSFDRERGNQPQHF; DNA: TGTGCCAGCAGCTTCGACAGGGAGAGGGGAAATCAGCCCCAGCATTTT
size: .; V: TRBV5-1; D: .; J: TRBJ2-1; CDR3: CASHPQPELYNEQFF; DNA: TGCGCCAGCCATCCTCAACCCGAACTCTACAATGAGCAGTTCTTC
size: .; V: TRBV27; D: TRBD1; J: TRBJ2-1; CDR3: CASSYRGSEYEQFF; DNA: TGTGCCAGCAGCTACAGGGGGTCCGAGTATGAGCAGTTCTTC
size: few; V: TRBV7-7; D: TRBD1; J: TRBJ1-5; CDR3: CASSLRQGGPQHF; DNA: TGTGCCAGCAGCTTACGCCAGGGGGGGCCCCAGCATTTT
size: .; V: TRBV30; D: .; J: TRBJ1-2; CDR3: CAWSVQGHLPYGYTF; DNA: TGTGCCTGGAGTGTACAGGGCCACCTACCCTATGGCTACACCTTC
size: .; V: TRBV5-4; D: .; J: TRBJ1-6; CDR3: CASSPTMTVNSPLHF; DNA: TGTGCCAGCAGCCCCACGATGACGGTAAATTCACCCCTCCACTTT
size: .; V: TRBV6-1; D: .; J: TRBJ1-6; CDR3: CASSRPGRYSPLHF; DNA: TGTGCCAGCAGTCGACCCGGGAGGTACTCACCCCTCCACTTT
size: .; V: TRBV5-4; D: .; J: TRBJ2-7; CDR3: CASSRPFSYEQYF; DNA: TGTGCCAGCAGCCGACCGTTCTCCTACGAGCAGTACTTC
size: .; V: TRBV7-2; D: .; J: TRBJ1-1; CDR3: CASSLAAQVGTEAFF; DNA: TGTGCCAGCAGCTTAGCAGCCCAGGTAGGCACTGAAGCTTTCTTT
size: .; V: TRBV9; D: TRBD1; J: TRBJ1-3; CDR3: CASSVGGTAGGNTIYF; DNA: TGTGCCAGCAGCGTAGGGGGGACAGCGGGGGGAAACACCATATATTTT
size: .; V: TRBV4-1; D: .; J: TRBJ1-5; CDR3: CASSQDRGQSNQPQHF; DNA: TGCGCCAGCAGCCAAGATCGAGGACAGAGCAATCAGCCCCAGCATTTT
size: .; V: TRBV11-2; D: TRBD2; J: TRBJ2-3; CDR3: CASSLVLTSGNTDTQYF; DNA: TGTGCCAGCAGCTTAGTCCTGACTAGCGGTAACACAGATACGCAGTATTTT
size: few; V: TRBV1; D: .; J: TRBJ1-1; CDR3: CTSSQDRQATNTEAFF; DNA: TGCACCAGCAGCCAAGATCGACAGGCCACTAACACTGAAGCTTTCTTT
size: .; V: TRBV5-1; D: .; J: TRBJ1-1; CDR3: CASSLAWGDTEAFF; DNA: TGCGCCAGCAGCTTGGCCTGGGGGGACACTGAAGCTTTCTTT
size: .; V: TRBV7-8; D: .; J: TRBJ1-5; CDR3: CASGPGQPQHF; DNA: TGTGCCAGCGGGCCTGGTCAGCCCCAGCATTTT
size: .; V: TRBV6-1; D: .; J: TRBJ1-2; CDR3: CASKLTEGFNYGYTF; DNA: TGTGCCAGCAAACTTACAGAGGGATTTAACTATGGCTACACCTTC
size: .; V: TRBV30; D: .; J: TRBJ1-2; CDR3: CAWRRAGVDGYTF; DNA: TGTGCCTGGAGGCGGGCAGGGGTCGATGGCTACACCTTC
size: .; V: TRBV6-5; D: TRBD1; J: TRBJ2-1; CDR3: CASSYAGTGDNEQFF; DNA: TGTGCCAGCAGTTACGCCGGGACAGGAGACAATGAGCAGTTCTTC
size: .; V: TRBV30; D: .; J: TRBJ1-2; CDR3: CAWSVRCPNYGYTF; DNA: TGTGCCTGGAGTGTACGGTGCCCTAACTATGGCTACACCTTC
size: .; V: TRBV5-1; D: .; J: TRBJ2-2; CDR3: CASSLVGMAPGELFF; DNA: TGCGCCAGCAGCTTGGTAGGGATGGCACCCGGGGAGCTGTTTTTT
size: .; V: TRBV10-1; D: TRBD1; J: TRBJ2-7; CDR3: CASSEGSGQYPYEQYF; DNA: TGCGCCAGCAGTGAGGGGTCGGGACAGTACCCCTACGAGCAGTACTTC
size: .; V: TRBV5-6; D: .; J: TRBJ1-6; CDR3: CASSRDGGYNSPLHF; DNA: TGTGCCAGCAGTCGGGACGGGGGCTATAATTCACCCCTCCACTTT
size: .; V: TRBV29-1; D: .; J: TRBJ2-1; CDR3: CSVAGSYNEQFF; DNA: TGCAGCGTTGCTGGATCCTACAATGAGCAGTTCTTC
size: .; V: TRBV4-2; D: .; J: TRBJ2-1; CDR3: CASSQVGTNEQFF; DNA: TGTGCCAGCAGCCAAGTAGGCACAAATGAGCAGTTCTTC
size: few; V: TRBV2; D: TRBD1; J: TRBJ1-5; CDR3: CASRGGQGRNQPQHF; DNA: TGTGCCAGCAGGGGGGGACAGGGGCGAAATCAGCCCCAGCATTTT
size: .; V: TRBV18; D: TRBD1; J: TRBJ1-1; CDR3: CASSPSMLRGRLGTEAFF; DNA: TGTGCCAGCTCACCGTCGATGTTAAGGGGGCGCTTAGGCACTGAAGCTTTCTTT
size: few; V: TRBV27; D: TRBD1; J: TRBJ1-2; CDR3: CASSPAGQIYGYTF; DNA: TGTGCCAGCAGTCCCGCGGGACAGATCTATGGCTACACCTTC
size: .; V: TRBV7-9; D: .; J: TRBJ1-2; CDR3: CASSLDGGQGRRYGYTF; DNA: TGTGCCAGCAGCTTAGACGGAGGGCAGGGGAGGCGATATGGCTACACCTTC
size: few; V: TRBV29-1; D: .; J: TRBJ2-1; CDR3: CSVVWGSYNEQFF; DNA: TGCAGCGTTGTGTGGGGCTCCTACAATGAGCAGTTCTTC
size: .; V: TRBV28; D: .; J: TRBJ2-6; CDR3: CASSQYTGANVLTF; DNA: TGTGCCAGCAGTCAATATACTGGGGCCAACGTCCTGACTTTC
size: once; V: TRBV6-5; D: TRBD2; J: TRBJ2-1; CDR3: CASRTAGGLYNEQFF; DNA: TGTGCCAGCAGAACCGCGGGGGGTCTTTACAATGAGCAGTTCTTC
size: .; V: TRBV7-9; D: .; J: TRBJ2-7; CDR3: CASRVLAGCYEQYF; DNA: TGTGCCAGCAGAGTTCTAGCTGGCTGCTACGAGCAGTACTTC
size: .; V: TRBV1; D: .; J: TRBJ1-5; CDR3: CTSSQEVLYGWANLMNQPQHF; DNA: TGCACCAGCAGCCAAGAAGTCCTATATGGATGGGCAAATTTAATGAATCAGCCCCAGCATTTT
size: .; V: TRBV9; D: TRBD2; J: TRBJ2-1; CDR3: CASSVGTSWNEQFF; DNA: TGTGCCAGCAGCGTAGGGACTAGCTGGAATGAGCAGTTCTTC
size: .; V: TRBV6-1; D: .; J: TRBJ1-4; CDR3: CASRSSGADEKLFF; DNA: TGTGCCAGCAGATCATCAGGGGCGGATGAAAAACTGTTTTTT
size: .; V: TRBV5-6; D: .; J: TRBJ1-5; CDR3: CASSSPTDGQPQHF; DNA: TGTGCCAGCAGTTCACCGACAGACGGTCAGCCCCAGCATTTT
size: .; V: TRBV2; D: TRBD1; J: TRBJ1-4; CDR3: CASPDRVKEKLFF; DNA: TGTGCCAGCCCGGACAGGGTGAAGGAAAAACTGTTTTTT